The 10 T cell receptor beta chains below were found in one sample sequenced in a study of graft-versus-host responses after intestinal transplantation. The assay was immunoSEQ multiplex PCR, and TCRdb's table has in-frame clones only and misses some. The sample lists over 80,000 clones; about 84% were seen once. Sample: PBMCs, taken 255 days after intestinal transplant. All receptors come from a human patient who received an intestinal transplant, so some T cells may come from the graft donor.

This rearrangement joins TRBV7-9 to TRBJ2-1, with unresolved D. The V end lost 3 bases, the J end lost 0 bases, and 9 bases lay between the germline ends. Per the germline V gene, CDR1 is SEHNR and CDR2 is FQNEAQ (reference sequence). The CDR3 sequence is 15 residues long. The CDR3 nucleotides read TGTGCCAGCAGCTTCGACCCAGGCTCCTACAATGAGCAGTTCTTC. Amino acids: CASSFDPGSYNEQFF.

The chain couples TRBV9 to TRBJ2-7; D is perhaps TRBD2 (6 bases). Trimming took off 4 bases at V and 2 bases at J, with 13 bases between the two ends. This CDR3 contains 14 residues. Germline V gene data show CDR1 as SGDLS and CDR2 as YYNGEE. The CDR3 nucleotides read TGTGCCAGCAGCCCGCGGGACTCCGCCTACGAGCAGTACTTC. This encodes CASSPRDSAYEQYF.

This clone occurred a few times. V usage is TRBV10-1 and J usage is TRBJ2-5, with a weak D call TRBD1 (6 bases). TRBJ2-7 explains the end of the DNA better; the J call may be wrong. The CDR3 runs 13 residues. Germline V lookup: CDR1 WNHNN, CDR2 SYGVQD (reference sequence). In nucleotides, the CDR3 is TGCGCCAGCAGTGTCCCCGACAGGTACGAGCAGTACTTC. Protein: CASSVPDRYEQYF.

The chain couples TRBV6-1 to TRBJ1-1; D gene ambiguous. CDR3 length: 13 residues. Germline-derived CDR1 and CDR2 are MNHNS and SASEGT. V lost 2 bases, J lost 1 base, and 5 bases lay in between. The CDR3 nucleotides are TGTGCCAGCAGTGAACGCGGGAACACTGAAGCTTTCTTT. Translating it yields CASSERGNTEAFF.

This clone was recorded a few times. CDR3 amino acids: CASRLAGGEQYF. The CDR3 DNA reads as TGTGCCAGCAGACTAGCGGGAGGCGAGCAGTACTTC. The chain employs TRBV28 and TRBJ2-7; the match to TRBD2 covers 12 bases. The CDR3 loop spans 12 amino acids. The V gene end was trimmed by 6 bases and the J gene end by 6 bases; junction bases not matched to a gene: 0. Germline CDR1 reads MDHEN; CDR2 reads SYDVKM.

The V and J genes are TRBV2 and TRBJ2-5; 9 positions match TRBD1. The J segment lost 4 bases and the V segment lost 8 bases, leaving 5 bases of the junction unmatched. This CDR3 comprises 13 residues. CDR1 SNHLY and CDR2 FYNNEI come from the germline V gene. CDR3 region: CASLTGGGETQYF. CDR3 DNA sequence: TGTGCCAGCTTAACAGGGGGCGGAGAGACCCAGTACTTC. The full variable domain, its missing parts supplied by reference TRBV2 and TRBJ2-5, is EPEVTQTPSHQVTQMGQEVILRCVPISNHLYFYWYRQILGQKVEFLVSFYNNEISEKSEIFDDQFSVERPDGSNFTLKIRSTKLEDSAMYFCASLTGGGETQYFGPGTRLLVL.

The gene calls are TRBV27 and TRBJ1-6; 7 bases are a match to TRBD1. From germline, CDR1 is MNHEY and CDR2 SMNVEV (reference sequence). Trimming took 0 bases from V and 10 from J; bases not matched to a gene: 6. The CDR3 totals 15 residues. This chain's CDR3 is CASSLSRGHQSPLHF. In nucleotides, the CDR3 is TGTGCCAGCAGTTTATCTAGGGGGCACCAATCACCCCTCCACTTT.

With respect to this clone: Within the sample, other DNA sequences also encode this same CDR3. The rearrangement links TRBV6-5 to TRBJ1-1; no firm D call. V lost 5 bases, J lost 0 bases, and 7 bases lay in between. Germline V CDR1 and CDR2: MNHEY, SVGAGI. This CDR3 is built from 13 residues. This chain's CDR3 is CASSEPLNTEAFF. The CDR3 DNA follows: TGTGCCAGCAGTGAACCCCTGAACACTGAAGCTTTCTTT.

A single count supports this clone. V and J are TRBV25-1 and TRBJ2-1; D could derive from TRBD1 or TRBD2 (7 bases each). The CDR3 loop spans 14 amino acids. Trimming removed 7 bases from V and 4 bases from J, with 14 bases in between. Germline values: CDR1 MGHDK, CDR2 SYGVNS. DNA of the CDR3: TGTGCCAGCAAGGGGGCGGGGGCATACAATGAGCAGTTCTTC. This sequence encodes CASKGAGAYNEQFF. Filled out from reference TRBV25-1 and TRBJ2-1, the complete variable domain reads EADIYQTPRYLVIGTGKKITLECSQTMGHDKMYWYQQDPGMELHLIHYSYGVNSTEKGDLSSESTVSRIRTEHFPLTLESARPSHTSQYLCASKGAGAYNEQFFGPGTRLTVL.

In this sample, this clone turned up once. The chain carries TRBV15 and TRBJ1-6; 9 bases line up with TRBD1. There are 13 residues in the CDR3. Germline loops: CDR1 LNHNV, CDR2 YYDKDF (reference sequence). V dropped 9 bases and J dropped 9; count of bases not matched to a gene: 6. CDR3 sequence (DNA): TGTGCCACGAGGGACAGGGAGCCTTCACCCCTCCACTTT. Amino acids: CATRDREPSPLHF.